Listed below are T cell receptor beta chains from one sample, sequenced in a study of T-cell reconstitution after alpha-beta-depleted transplantation in children. One entry per CDR3 protein results from TCRdb running MiXCR on the PCR reads. The sample includes some 130,000 distinct CDR3 sequences, 8.5% to 10% seen only once; the top ten take 24%. Specimen: PBMCs, mostly from graft donor cells, collected 180 days after TCRalphabeta/CD19-depleted stem cell transplant. These receptor sequences come from a girl less than two years old who had a stem cell transplant for combined immunodeficiency, so the T cells may come from the graft donor. The CDR3 runs from the conserved cysteine through the conserved F or W. The D gene is left open where the match is weak. Part of the rows lack a size; the others show once, few, many or a class for expanded clones.

clone_size: -; j_call: TRBJ2-5; d_call: -; v_call: TRBV20-1; cdr3_nt: TGCAGTGCGGACGCAAGGCCTTTCAGGGAGACCCAGTACTTC; cdr3_aa: CSADARPFRETQYF
clone_size: few; j_call: TRBJ2-3; d_call: TRBD2; v_call: TRBV18; cdr3_nt: TGTGCCAGCTCACCGGGACTAGGTTTTGCAGATACGCAGTATTTT; cdr3_aa: CASSPGLGFADTQYF
clone_size: few; j_call: TRBJ2-7; d_call: TRBD1; v_call: TRBV7-8; cdr3_nt: TGTGCCAGCAGCTTCGGCGGACAGGGGACCTACGAGCAGTACTTC; cdr3_aa: CASSFGGQGTYEQYF
clone_size: few; j_call: TRBJ1-2; d_call: -; v_call: TRBV29-1; cdr3_nt: TGCAGCGTCCTACAGGGTGGGGGCTATGGCTACACCTTC; cdr3_aa: CSVLQGGGYGYTF
clone_size: -; j_call: TRBJ2-5; d_call: -; v_call: TRBV29-1; cdr3_nt: -; cdr3_aa: CSVVFWRETQYF
clone_size: few; j_call: TRBJ2-7; d_call: TRBD1; v_call: TRBV6-5; cdr3_nt: TGTGCCACCGGGACAGGGAGTAACGAGCAGTACTTC; cdr3_aa: CATGTGSNEQYF
clone_size: few; j_call: TRBJ1-6; d_call: -; v_call: TRBV28; cdr3_nt: TGTGCCAGCAGGACCCCGACCTATAATTCACCCCTCCACTTT; cdr3_aa: CASRTPTYNSPLHF
clone_size: few; j_call: TRBJ2-7; d_call: TRBD1; v_call: TRBV11-2; cdr3_nt: TGTGCCAGCAGCTTAGGGGACAGGGTCACCTTCTCCTACGAGCAGTACTTC; cdr3_aa: CASSLGDRVTFSYEQYF
clone_size: few; j_call: TRBJ2-5; d_call: TRBD1; v_call: TRBV28; cdr3_nt: TGTGCCAGCAATGGGGACAGGGGGCCCCCGGCCACCCAAGAGACCCAGTACTTC; cdr3_aa: CASNGDRGPPATQETQYF
clone_size: -; j_call: TRBJ2-7; d_call: -; v_call: TRBV12-3/TRBV12-4; cdr3_nt: TGTGCCAGCAGTTTGGGGGGACTGCTCTCCTACGAGCAGTACTTC; cdr3_aa: CASSLGGLLSYEQYF
clone_size: many; j_call: TRBJ1-2; d_call: -; v_call: TRBV12-3/TRBV12-4; cdr3_nt: TGTGCCAGCACTCGGAGTCCCTATGGCTACACCTTC; cdr3_aa: CASTRSPYGYTF
clone_size: -; j_call: TRBJ2-1; d_call: TRBD2; v_call: TRBV28; cdr3_nt: TGTGCCAGCAGTCTACCGGGACTAGCGCCGAGCTCCTACAATGAGCAGTTCTTC; cdr3_aa: CASSLPGLAPSSYNEQFF
clone_size: -; j_call: TRBJ2-5; d_call: -; v_call: TRBV29-1; cdr3_nt: TGCAGCGTTGTTAGAGGGGGAGAGACCCAGTACTTC; cdr3_aa: CSVVRGGETQYF
clone_size: few; j_call: TRBJ2-3; d_call: -; v_call: TRBV29-1; cdr3_nt: TGCAGCGTTCCCGCTCCGCGCGGGACAGAGATCGCCTGGGTTCCTATTTTT; cdr3_aa: CSVPAPRGTEIAWVPIF
clone_size: few; j_call: TRBJ2-4; d_call: -; v_call: TRBV5-6; cdr3_nt: TGTGCCAGCAGCCCGGATCGTGGTTACCTAGCCAAAAACATTCAGTACTTC; cdr3_aa: CASSPDRGYLAKNIQYF
clone_size: few; j_call: TRBJ1-5; d_call: -; v_call: TRBV12-3/TRBV12-4; cdr3_nt: TGTGCCAGCAGTCCCCAGGTCCTCAATCAGCCCCAGCATTTT; cdr3_aa: CASSPQVLNQPQHF
clone_size: few; j_call: TRBJ2-3; d_call: -; v_call: TRBV12-3/TRBV12-4; cdr3_nt: TGTGCCAGCAGCTGGGAAAGTGTCACAGATACGCAGTATTTT; cdr3_aa: CASSWESVTDTQYF
clone_size: -; j_call: TRBJ2-2; d_call: -; v_call: TRBV7-8; cdr3_nt: TGTGCCAGCAGCTTCTTCTCACAATCCAACACCGGGGAGCTGTTTTTT; cdr3_aa: CASSFFSQSNTGELFF
clone_size: -; j_call: TRBJ1-1; d_call: -; v_call: TRBV29-1; cdr3_nt: TGCAGCGTTGGCCTCCTTGACAGGAATGAAGCTTTCTTT; cdr3_aa: CSVGLLDRNEAFF
clone_size: few; j_call: TRBJ2-7; d_call: -; v_call: TRBV7-9; cdr3_nt: TGTGCCAGCAGCTTAGCGGCAGGGTTTCTGTACGAGCAGTACTTC; cdr3_aa: CASSLAAGFLYEQYF
clone_size: -; j_call: TRBJ1-1; d_call: -; v_call: TRBV7-2; cdr3_nt: TGTGCCAGCAGCTTAGAGGGGACCTCTGAAGCTTTCTTT; cdr3_aa: CASSLEGTSEAFF
clone_size: many; j_call: TRBJ1-1; d_call: -; v_call: TRBV20-1; cdr3_nt: TGCAGTGCTAGAGATGTAAGGAACACTGAAGCTTTCTTT; cdr3_aa: CSARDVRNTEAFF
clone_size: few; j_call: TRBJ2-4; d_call: -; v_call: TRBV7-2; cdr3_nt: TGTGCCAGCAGCTTTTCATGGGGGCTAGCCAAAAACATTCAGTACTTC; cdr3_aa: CASSFSWGLAKNIQYF
clone_size: few; j_call: TRBJ2-7; d_call: -; v_call: TRBV7-6; cdr3_nt: TGTGCCAGCAGCTACTACGCGGGACACCTCGGCGAGCAGTACTTC; cdr3_aa: CASSYYAGHLGEQYF
clone_size: -; j_call: TRBJ1-1; d_call: -; v_call: TRBV29-1; cdr3_nt: TGCAGCGTTGAACCACAGGCGGCGCGGACTGAAGCTTTCTTT; cdr3_aa: CSVEPQAARTEAFF